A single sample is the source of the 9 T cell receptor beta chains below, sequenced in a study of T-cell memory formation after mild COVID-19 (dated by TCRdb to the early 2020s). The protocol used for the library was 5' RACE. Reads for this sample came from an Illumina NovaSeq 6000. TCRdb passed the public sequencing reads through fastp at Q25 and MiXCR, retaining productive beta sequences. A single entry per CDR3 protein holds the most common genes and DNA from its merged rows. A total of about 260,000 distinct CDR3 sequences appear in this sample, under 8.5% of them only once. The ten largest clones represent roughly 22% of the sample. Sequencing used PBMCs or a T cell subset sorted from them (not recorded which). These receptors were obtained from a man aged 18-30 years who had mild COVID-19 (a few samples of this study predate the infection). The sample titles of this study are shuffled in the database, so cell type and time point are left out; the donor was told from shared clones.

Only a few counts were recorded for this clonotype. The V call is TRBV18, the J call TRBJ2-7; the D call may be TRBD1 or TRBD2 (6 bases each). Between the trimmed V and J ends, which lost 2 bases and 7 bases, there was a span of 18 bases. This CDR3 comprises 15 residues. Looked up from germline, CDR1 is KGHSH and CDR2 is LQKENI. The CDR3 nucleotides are TGTGCCAGCTCACCAGGAGGGGGTCTGAGTGGAGAGCAGTACTTC. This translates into CASSPGGGLSGEQYF.

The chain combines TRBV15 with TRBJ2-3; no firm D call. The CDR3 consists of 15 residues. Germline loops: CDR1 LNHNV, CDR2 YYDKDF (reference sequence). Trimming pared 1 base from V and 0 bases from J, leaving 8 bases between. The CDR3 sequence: CATSRVQDSTDTQYF. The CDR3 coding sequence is TGTGCCACCAGCAGAGTACAAGATAGCACAGATACGCAGTATTTT.

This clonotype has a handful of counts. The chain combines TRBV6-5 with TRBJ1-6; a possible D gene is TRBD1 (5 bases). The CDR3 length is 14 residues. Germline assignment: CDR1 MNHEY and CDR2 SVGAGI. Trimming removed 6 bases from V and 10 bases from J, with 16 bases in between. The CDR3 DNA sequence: TGTGCCAGCAGACCATTGTCAGGGACGTCACCCCTCCACTTT. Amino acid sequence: CASRPLSGTSPLHF.

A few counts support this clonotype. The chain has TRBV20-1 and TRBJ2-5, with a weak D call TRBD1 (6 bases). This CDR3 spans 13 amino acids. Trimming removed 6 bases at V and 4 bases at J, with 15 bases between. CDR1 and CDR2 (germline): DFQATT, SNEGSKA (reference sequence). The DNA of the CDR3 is TGCAGTGCGCCGACCGTGGGGGCAGAGACCCAGTACTTC. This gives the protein CSAPTVGAETQYF.

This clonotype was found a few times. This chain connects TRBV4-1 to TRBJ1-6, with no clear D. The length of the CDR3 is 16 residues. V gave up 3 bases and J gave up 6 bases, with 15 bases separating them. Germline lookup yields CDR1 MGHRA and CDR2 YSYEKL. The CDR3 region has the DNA TGCGCCAGCAGCCACATTAGTAGGGATATTAATTCACCCCTCCACTTT. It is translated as CASSHISRDINSPLHF.

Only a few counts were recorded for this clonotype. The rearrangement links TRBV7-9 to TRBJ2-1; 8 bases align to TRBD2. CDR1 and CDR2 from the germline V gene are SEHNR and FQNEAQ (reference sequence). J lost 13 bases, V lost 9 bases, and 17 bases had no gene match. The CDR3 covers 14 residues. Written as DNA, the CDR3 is TGTGCCAGTGCCGTTAGCGGGGCAAACGACAAACAGTTCTTC. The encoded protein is CASAVSGANDKQFF. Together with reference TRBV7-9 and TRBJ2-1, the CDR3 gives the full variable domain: DTGVSQNPRHKITKRGQNVTFRCDPISEHNRLYWYRQTLGQGPEFLTYFQNEAQLEKSRLLSDRFSAERPKGSFSTLEIQRTEQGDSAMYLCASAVSGANDKQFFGPGTRLTVL.

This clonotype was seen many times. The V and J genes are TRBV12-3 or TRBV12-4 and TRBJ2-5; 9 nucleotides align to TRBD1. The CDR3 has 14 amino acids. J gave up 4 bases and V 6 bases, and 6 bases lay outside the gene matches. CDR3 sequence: CASSRTGGRETQYF. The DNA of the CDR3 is TGTGCCAGCAGCCGTACAGGGGGCAGAGAGACCCAGTACTTC.

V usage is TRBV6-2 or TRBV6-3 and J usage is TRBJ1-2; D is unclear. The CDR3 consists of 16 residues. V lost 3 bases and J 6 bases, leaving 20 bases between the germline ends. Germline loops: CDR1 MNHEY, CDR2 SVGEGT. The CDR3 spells CASSYPGRAGKNGYTF. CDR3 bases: TGTGCCAGCAGTTATCCTGGAAGGGCAGGAAAAAATGGCTACACCTTC.

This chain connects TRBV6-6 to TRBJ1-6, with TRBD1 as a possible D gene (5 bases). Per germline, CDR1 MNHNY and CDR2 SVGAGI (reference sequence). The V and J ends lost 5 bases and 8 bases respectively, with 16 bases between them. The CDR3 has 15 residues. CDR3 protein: CASSNTDRRDSPLHF. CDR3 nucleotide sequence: TGTGCCAGCAGTAATACCGACAGACGGGATTCACCCCTCCACTTT.